The 12 T cell receptor beta chains presented below share a single source sample, sequenced in a study of cytomegalovirus exposure and HLA in healthy donors. This PCR relied on a set of 60 Vbeta primers and 13 Jbeta primers. Profiled with immunoSEQ multiplex PCR; TCRdb holds only in-frame clones, not every one. This table holds 250,000 to 300,000 clones, approximately 84% found once. The sequenced sample was PBMCs. Receptor source: a woman aged 40-49 years in good health and CMV-seropositive.

The DNA of the CDR3 is TGTGCCAGCAGCCGACGGGAGGGCCCATCTCGGGAGACCCAGTACTTC. This encodes CASSRREGPSRETQYF. V usage is TRBV4-2 and J usage is TRBJ2-5, with 8 bases fitting TRBD2. Trimming at V came to 4 bases and at J to 5 bases, leaving 12 bases not matched to a gene. The V gene's germline CDR1 is LGHNA and CDR2 YNFKEQ. The CDR3 has 16 residues.

The chain is built from TRBV27 and TRBJ1-1, with D perhaps TRBD1 (5 bases). The V end was cut by 5 bases, the J end by 5 bases, with 15 bases between. Germline CDR1 MNHEY, CDR2 SMNVEV (reference sequence). The CDR3 has 14 amino acids. The DNA for the CDR3 is TGTGCCAGCAGTCTAAAAGTTGGGGGGACTGAAGCTTTCTTT. Residues: CASSLKVGGTEAFF.

The gene calls are TRBV5-4 and TRBJ2-7, with D uncertain. CDR1 and CDR2 from the germline V gene are SGHNT and YYREEE (reference sequence). With 0 bases removed from V and 3 bases from J, the gap between germline ends came to 7 bases. CDR3 length: 13 residues. The CDR3 spells CASSLGYGYEQYF. CDR3 sequence (DNA): TGTGCCAGCAGCTTGGGTTACGGCTACGAGCAGTACTTC.

The V gene is TRBV19, the J gene TRBJ1-2; D gene ambiguous. Germline V CDR1 and CDR2: LNHDA, SQIVND (reference sequence). Trimming left V 6 bases short and J 3 bases short, with 11 bases between. CDR3 length: 13 residues. The CDR3 DNA is TGTGCCAGTAGAAAGGAGGGATACTATGGCTACACCTTC. It codes for CASRKEGYYGYTF.

The chain employs TRBV7-7 and TRBJ2-7, with 9 bases aligning to TRBD1. The length of the CDR3 is 14 residues. Germline-derived CDR1 and CDR2 are SSHAT and FNYEAQ (reference sequence). CDR3 bases: TGTGTTAGCAGCTCCGGGACAGGGTCGTACGAGCAGTACTTC. Translating gives CVSSSGTGSYEQYF.

The chain employs TRBV11-3 and TRBJ1-2; 9 nucleotides agree with TRBD1. From germline, CDR1 is SGHNT and CDR2 YENEEA. CDR3 length equals 11 residues. The J segment lost 8 bases and the V segment lost 8 bases, leaving 3 bases of the junction unmatched. CDR3 nucleotide sequence: TGTGCCAGCGGACAGGGGCTCGGCTACACCTTC. Protein product: CASGQGLGYTF. The complete variable domain, with remaining parts taken from reference TRBV11-3 and TRBJ1-2, reads EAGVVQSPRYKIIEKKQPVAFWCNPISGHNTLYWYLQNLGQGPELLIRYENEEAVDDSQLPKDRFSAERLKGVDSTLKIQPAELGDSAVYLCASGQGLGYTFGSGTRLTVV.

The V call is TRBV5-1, the J call TRBJ1-2; D is perhaps TRBD1 (6 bases). The CDR3 runs 14 residues. Trimming stripped 6 bases from V and 0 bases from J, with 12 bases between. Per germline, CDR1 SGHRS and CDR2 YFSETQ. The CDR3 region is CASKRTDSNYGYTF. CDR3 in DNA: TGCGCCAGCAAACGGACAGACTCTAACTATGGCTACACCTTC.

In the case of this clone: This same CDR3 is encoded by further DNA sequences in the sample. The V and J genes are TRBV2 and TRBJ2-7; 13 nucleotides align to TRBD2. V was pared by 1 base and J by 5 bases, with 2 bases of the junction left unmatched. The CDR3 sequence is 15 residues long. CDR1 and CDR2 from the germline V gene are SNHLY and FYNNEI. The CDR3 DNA sequence: TGTGCCAGCAGTGAAGGACTAGCGGGAGGCCACGAGCAGTACTTC. Its protein product is CASSEGLAGGHEQYF.

This clone has only one observation. The V gene is TRBV5-1, the J gene TRBJ1-2, with a tentative D call TRBD1 (5 bases). Germline CDR1 SGHRS, CDR2 YFSETQ. V was clipped by 0 bases and J by 0 bases, with 9 bases between them. This CDR3 spans 15 amino acids. The CDR3 region has the DNA TGCGCCAGCAGCTTGGGTCAGGGATCTAACTATGGCTACACCTTC. Translating it yields CASSLGQGSNYGYTF.

The chain recombines TRBV28 with TRBJ2-3; 7 positions agree with TRBD2. Germline V gene lookup returns CDR1 MDHEN and CDR2 SYDVKM. With V trimmed by 4 bases and J by 0 bases, 1 base remained unmatched. CDR3 size: 14 residues. Written as DNA, the CDR3 is TGTGCCAGCAGTTCGGGAGGAAGCACAGATACGCAGTATTTT. Protein product: CASSSGGSTDTQYF.

V usage is TRBV10-3 and J usage is TRBJ2-3; TRBD2 matches 11 bases. Trimming at V came to 1 base and at J to 3 bases, leaving 3 bases not matched to a gene. CDR1 ENHRY and CDR2 SYGVKD come from the germline V gene. CDR3 length equals 16 residues. The CDR3 bases are TGTGCCATCAGTGAGTACGGGACTAGCGGTACAGATACGCAGTATTTT. Its translation: CAISEYGTSGTDTQYF.

The chain employs TRBV7-2 and TRBJ1-4; tentative D call: TRBD1 (5 bases). Trimming shortened V by 5 bases and J by 12 bases, and 22 bases separated the two germline ends. Germline lookup yields CDR1 SGHTA and CDR2 FQGNSA. The CDR3 extends over 15 amino acids. CDR3 DNA sequence: TGTGCCAGCAGCCCGGGAGGGGCCCGGGCATACGAACTGTTTTTT. Translation: CASSPGGARAYELFF.